These 28 T cell receptor beta chains share one sample of origin, sequenced in a study of cytomegalovirus exposure and HLA in healthy donors. Primers: 60 Vbeta forward and 13 Jbeta reverse. The protocol was immunoSEQ multiplex PCR, while the TCRdb copy is restricted to in-frame clones and leaves out a portion. This sample yields under 130,000 clones, of which around 15% are seen a single time; around 0.83% belongs to the top ten. Sequencing was performed on PBMCs. The receptors were gathered from a female donor in good health and CMV-seronegative.

This clone has just a few counts. This rearrangement joins TRBV19 to TRBJ1-5; 9 bases agree with TRBD1. V gave up 5 bases and J gave up 2 bases; unmatched junction bases: 4. CDR1 and CDR2 from the germline V gene are LNHDA and SQIVND (reference sequence). The CDR3 spans 15 residues. The CDR3 here is CASSPRTGGNQPQHF. The CDR3 DNA sequence: TGTGCCAGTAGTCCCAGGACAGGGGGCAATCAGCCCCAGCATTTT.

In this sample, this clone turned up a few times. The chain couples TRBV6-5 to TRBJ2-2, with TRBD2 identical over 9 bases. J was trimmed by 7 bases and V by 4 bases; bases with no gene match: 10. This CDR3 comprises 16 residues. Germline V CDR1 and CDR2: MNHEY, SVGAGI. Here the CDR3 reads CASSSKRGAGSGELFF. The CDR3, as DNA: TGTGCCAGCAGTTCTAAGCGGGGGGCTGGCAGCGGGGAGCTGTTTTTT.

This clone appeared a single time. V gene TRBV7-9 combines with J gene TRBJ2-2; no clear D. Germline values: CDR1 SEHNR, CDR2 FQNEAQ (reference sequence). V lost 4 bases and J lost 7, with 13 bases in between. This CDR3 is 14 amino acids long. The CDR3 DNA follows: TGTGCCAGCAGCTCCTACCCACAGAACGGGGAGCTGTTTTTT. Its translation: CASSSYPQNGELFF.

This clone was counted only a few times. The chain joins TRBV28 to TRBJ2-2; a weak D match, TRBD2 (6 bases). The CDR3 has 15 amino acids. Looked up from germline, CDR1 is MDHEN and CDR2 is SYDVKM. The V and J ends lost 3 bases and 6 bases respectively, with 14 bases between them. CDR3 nucleotides: TGTGCCAGCAGTTTTCTGGCCCGGGGGTCCGGGGAGCTGTTTTTT. This encodes CASSFLARGSGELFF.

The chain has TRBV19 and TRBJ1-1, with D possibly being TRBD1 (5 bases). V was clipped by 9 bases and J by 11 bases, with 19 bases between them. The CDR3 is 12 amino acids. The germline V gene encodes CDR1 LNHDA and CDR2 SQIVND (reference sequence). The CDR3 here is CASSYGGSMAFF. In nucleotides, the CDR3 is TGTGCCAGCAGCTACGGGGGAAGTATGGCTTTCTTT.

As regards this clone: At one end, the junction sequence differs from germline, possibly due to a read error. The rearrangement uses TRBV10-3 and TRBJ2-7, with D maybe TRBD1 (6 bases). The CDR3 covers 13 residues. Germline V lookup: CDR1 ENHRY, CDR2 SYGVKD. In DNA, the CDR3 is TGTGCCATCAGTGGGACAGAGCCTTCCGGCAAGGACTTC. Its protein is CAISGTEPSGKDF.

The chain carries TRBV25-1 and TRBJ1-6; 9 bases are a match to TRBD1. The V segment lost 5 bases and the J segment 5 bases; nucleotides outside the gene matches: 10. The CDR3 loop spans 17 amino acids. The germline V gene encodes CDR1 MGHDK and CDR2 SYGVNS. CDR3 DNA: TGTGCCAGCAGTAAAATCACCGGGACAGGGAATAATTCACCCCTCCACTTT. Its protein product is CASSKITGTGNNSPLHF.

The chain couples TRBV7-4 to TRBJ1-1; D is ambiguous. The germline V and J ends were trimmed by 5 bases and 1 base, with 14 bases remaining between them. The germline V gene has CDR1 SGHVT and CDR2 SQSDAQ. The CDR3 consists of 15 residues. CDR3 sequence (DNA): TGTGCCAGCAGCCCCCGGAAGGAGGGGAACACTGAAGCTTTCTTT. It translates to CASSPRKEGNTEAFF. Full variable domain (missing parts from reference TRBV7-4 and TRBJ1-1): GAGVSQSPRYKVAKRGRDVALRCDSISGHVTLYWYRQTLGQGSEVLTYSQSDAQRDKSGRPSGRFSAERPERSVSTLKIQRTEQGDSAVYLCASSPRKEGNTEAFFGQGTRLTVV.

Only a few counts were recorded for this clone. The V gene is TRBV4-2, the J gene TRBJ1-2; 9 positions agree with TRBD1. The CDR3 totals 14 residues. Trimming cost V 4 bases and J 4 bases; bases outside gene matches: 4. Germline CDR1 is LGHNA and CDR2 is YNFKEQ. The DNA of the CDR3 is TGTGCCAGCAGCCTAGACAGGGGGACCTATGGCTACACCTTC. Translation: CASSLDRGTYGYTF.

This CDR3 is CASRSGLAAWETQYF. The CDR3, as DNA: TGTGCCAGCAGGTCTGGACTAGCCGCCTGGGAGACCCAGTACTTC. The genes are TRBV5-8 and TRBJ2-5, with 8 positions matching TRBD2. The germline V gene encodes CDR1 SGHTS and CDR2 YDEGEE. The J segment lost 5 bases and the V segment lost 5 bases, leaving 11 bases of the junction unmatched. The CDR3 contains 15 residues.

This clone showed up just a few times. The chain uses TRBV6-5 and TRBJ1-2, with D possibly being TRBD1 (5 bases). The germline V and J ends were trimmed by 2 bases and 8 bases, with 9 bases remaining between them. In germline, CDR1 is MNHEY, CDR2 SVGAGI. The CDR3 extends over 12 amino acids. Written as DNA, the CDR3 is TGTGCCAGCAGTTACCAGGGCTTGGGCTACACCTTC. Its translation: CASSYQGLGYTF.

The table lists this clone with a few counts. The V gene is TRBV5-1, the J gene TRBJ1-2, with a weak D call TRBD1 (5 bases). Trimming took 2 bases from V and 2 from J, leaving 7 bases between them. CDR1 and CDR2 (germline): SGHRS, YFSETQ. The length of the CDR3 is 13 residues. The CDR3 is CASSFGGNYGYTF. Here the CDR3 DNA reads TGCGCCAGCAGCTTCGGGGGGAACTATGGCTACACCTTC.

This clone was observed a few times. The CDR3 DNA reads as TGTGCCAGCAGCTTAGGGGGCGGGATGAACACTGAAGCTTTCTTT. Translating gives CASSLGGGMNTEAFF. The chain is built from TRBV7-2 and TRBJ1-1; tentative D call: TRBD1 (5 bases). Germline loops: CDR1 SGHTA, CDR2 FQGNSA. V lost 1 base and J lost 0, with 9 bases in between. The CDR3 consists of 15 residues.

This clone was counted only a few times. The gene calls are TRBV4-3 and TRBJ2-7, with TRBD1 as a possible D gene (5 bases). Trimming took off 0 bases at V and 4 bases at J, with 13 bases between the two ends. CDR1 LGHNA and CDR2 YSLEER come from the germline V gene. The CDR3 has 15 residues. The CDR3 DNA is TGCGCCAGCAGCCAAGACACAGGAGTTGGATACGAGCAGTACTTC. It yields the protein CASSQDTGVGYEQYF.

The V and J genes are TRBV10-2 and TRBJ1-5; a possible D gene is TRBD1 (5 bases). Germline CDR1 is WSHSY and CDR2 is SAAADI. The V end lost 10 bases, the J end lost 2 bases, and 15 bases lay between the germline ends. This CDR3 is 14 amino acids long. The CDR3 nucleotides read TGCGCCACCGGGCTGTCGACAGGCAATCAGCCCCAGCATTTT. The encoded protein is CATGLSTGNQPQHF.

The sample holds a few counts of this clone. V and J are TRBV7-2 and TRBJ1-5; D uncertain. Germline V CDR1 and CDR2: SGHTA, FQGNSA. The CDR3 runs 13 residues. V lost 5 bases to trimming and J lost 0 bases, with 5 bases between them. The CDR3 loop is CASSRNSNQPQHF. As DNA, the CDR3 is TGTGCCAGCAGCCGTAATAGCAATCAGCCCCAGCATTTT.

This sequence joins TRBV25-1 and TRBJ1-1, with D unclear. The CDR3 sequence is 13 residues long. Trimming removed 8 bases from V and 5 bases from J, with 15 bases in between. Germline V gives CDR1 MGHDK, CDR2 SYGVNS. The chain's CDR3 is CASGLGVGTEAFF. The CDR3, as DNA: TGTGCCAGCGGTCTAGGAGTTGGAACTGAAGCTTTCTTT.

This clone showed up just a few times. J is TRBJ1-2 and V is TRBV9; 9 bases are shared with TRBD1. The CDR3 loop spans 13 amino acids. Losses at the gene ends were 4 bases for V and 8 bases for J; bases not matched to a gene: 6. Germline V gene sequence: CDR1 SGDLS, CDR2 YYNGEE. CDR3 protein: CASSRDRGSGYTF. In DNA, the CDR3 is TGTGCCAGCAGCCGCGACAGGGGGTCCGGCTACACCTTC.

The CDR3 protein is CASSEGLAMETQYF. CDR3 bases: TGTGCCAGCAGTGAAGGACTAGCTATGGAGACCCAGTACTTC. The chain has TRBV2 and TRBJ2-5; TRBD2 matches at 7 bases. There are 14 residues in the CDR3. Germline trimming cut 1 base from V and 5 bases from J; bases unmatched to any gene: 4. Per the germline V gene, CDR1 is SNHLY and CDR2 is FYNNEI.

The sample holds a few counts of this clone. A junction end diverges from the germline sequence, so it may reflect a read error. The chain combines TRBV7-2 with TRBJ1-4; 7 positions agree with TRBD1. The germline gives CDR1 SGHTA, CDR2 FQGNSA. The CDR3 is 14 residues long. The CDR3 DNA reads as TGTGCCGGCAGCCATAGACAGGGCCGGGAAAAACTGTTTTTT. Protein product: CAGSHRQGREKLFF.

CDR3 loop: CASSQGLVVTDTQYF. The CDR3 nucleotides are TGTGCCAGCAGCCAAGGCCTAGTGGTAACAGATACGCAGTATTTT. The chain couples TRBV14 to TRBJ2-3; no clear D. Germline CDR1 SGHDN, CDR2 FVKESK. V lost 1 base, J lost 3 bases, and 11 bases lay in between. The CDR3 is made up of 15 amino acids.

This clone was detected only a few times. This chain joins TRBV6-5 and TRBJ2-5; TRBD2 agrees at 8 bases. This CDR3 is 15 amino acids long. The V gene end was trimmed by 8 bases and the J gene end by 1 base; junction bases not matched to a gene: 9. From germline, CDR1 is MNHEY and CDR2 SVGAGI. CDR3 sequence (DNA): TGTGCCAGCGGCAAAATTACTAGCGGCCAAGAGACCCAGTACTTC. Encoded protein: CASGKITSGQETQYF.

This chain joins TRBV25-1 and TRBJ2-3; TRBD2 matches at 16 bases. The V gene end was trimmed by 3 bases and the J gene end by 6 bases; junction bases not matched to a gene: 3. The CDR3 has 16 amino acids. The germline V gene has CDR1 MGHDK and CDR2 SYGVNS. The CDR3 nucleotides read TGTGCCAGCAGTGATGGGACTAGCGGGAGGGACGATACGCAGTATTTT. This translates into CASSDGTSGRDDTQYF.

This clone came up a few times. V is TRBV27 and J is TRBJ1-2; D gene uncertain. V dropped 2 bases and J dropped 2 bases, with 6 bases sitting between them. In germline, CDR1 is MNHEY, CDR2 SMNVEV (reference sequence). CDR3 length: 13 residues. This chain's CDR3 is CASSLGQNYGYTF. The CDR3 region has the DNA TGTGCCAGCAGTTTAGGTCAGAACTATGGCTACACCTTC.

The chain joins TRBV13 to TRBJ1-2; no clear D gene. Trimming removed 0 bases at V and 10 bases at J, with 12 bases between. The CDR3 covers 13 residues. CDR1 PRHDT and CDR2 FYEKMQ come from the germline V gene (reference sequence). In nucleotides, the CDR3 is TGTGCCAGCAGCTTAGGTTTTGAGTCCCTCTACACCTTC. This codes for CASSLGFESLYTF.

The chain recombines TRBV6-1 with TRBJ2-7; perhaps TRBD2 as D (5 bases). V lost 3 bases, J lost 1 base, and 7 bases lay in between. Looked up from germline, CDR1 is MNHNS and CDR2 is SASEGT. This CDR3 has 13 residues. The CDR3 loop is CASSDPGSYEQYF. CDR3 bases: TGTGCCAGCAGTGACCCGGGGTCCTACGAGCAGTACTTC.

The table lists this clone with a few counts. The chain combines TRBV7-2 with TRBJ1-4; possible D gene TRBD1, 6 bases. Germline CDR1 is SGHTA and CDR2 is FQGNSA. The CDR3 sequence is 14 residues long. V lost 5 bases to trimming and J lost 2 bases, with 9 bases between them. CDR3 coding DNA: TGTGCCAGCAGCGATACAGGGACTAATGAAAAACTGTTTTTT. It yields the protein CASSDTGTNEKLFF.

V usage is TRBV7-8 and J usage is TRBJ2-2; TRBD1 aligns across 8 bases. CDR1 and CDR2 (germline): SGHVS, FQNEAQ. The CDR3 loop spans 13 amino acids. V gave up 5 bases and J gave up 4 bases; unmatched junction bases: 0. In DNA, the CDR3 is TGTGCCAGCAGCACAGGGGGCACCGGGGAGCTGTTTTTT. This translates into CASSTGGTGELFF.